This TCR beta chain is from a study of T cells after somatic rescue of genetic block. Profiling relied on immunoSEQ multiplex PCR, and the TCRdb table lists in-frame clones only, not all of them. The profile shows 68,000 or so clones, roughly 92% of them singletons. The V gene lost 3 bases and the J gene lost 3 bases, with 15 bases spanning the gap. This CDR3 contains 15 residues. Germline CDR1 reads SNHLY; CDR2 reads FYNNEI. This receptor was obtained from a middle-aged man. The V and J genes are TRBV2 and TRBJ2-7; D not certain. The source material was peripheral blood mononuclear cells (PBMCs). CDR3 sequence: CASSDTGLAGYEQYF. DNA of the CDR3: TGTGCCAGCAGTGATACCGGGCTTGCCGGCTACGAGCAGTACTTC.